This T cell receptor beta chain came from a study of technical replicates of blood from several donors. Germline CDR1 reads SQVTM; CDR2 reads ANQGSEA. Trimming left V 7 bases short and J 10 bases short, with 17 bases between. The CDR3 runs 12 residues. TCRdb's table, derived via immunoSEQ multiplex PCR, lists solely in-frame clones and lacks some. The sample shows tens of thousands of clones, under 98% of them seen only once. This TCR was recovered from a human donor in good health. Sequenced: T cells isolated from PBMCs. This chain joins TRBV29-1 and TRBJ2-1; D is unresolved. CDR3 bases: TGCAGCGAAGTTACTGAAGTACGGGAGCAGTTCTTC. As protein: CSEVTEVREQFF.